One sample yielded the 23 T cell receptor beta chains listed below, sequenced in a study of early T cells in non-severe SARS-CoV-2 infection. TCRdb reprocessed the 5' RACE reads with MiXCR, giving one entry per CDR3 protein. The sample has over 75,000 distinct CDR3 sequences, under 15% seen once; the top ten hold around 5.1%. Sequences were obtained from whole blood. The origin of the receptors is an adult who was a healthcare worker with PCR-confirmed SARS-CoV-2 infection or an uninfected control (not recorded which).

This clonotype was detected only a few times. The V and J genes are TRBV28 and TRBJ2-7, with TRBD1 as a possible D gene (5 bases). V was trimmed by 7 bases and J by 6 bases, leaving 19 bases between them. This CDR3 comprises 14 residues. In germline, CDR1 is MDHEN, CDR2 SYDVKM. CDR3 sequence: CASTKGAAYFEQYF. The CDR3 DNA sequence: TGTGCCAGCACCAAAGGGGCCGCTTATTTCGAGCAGTACTTC.

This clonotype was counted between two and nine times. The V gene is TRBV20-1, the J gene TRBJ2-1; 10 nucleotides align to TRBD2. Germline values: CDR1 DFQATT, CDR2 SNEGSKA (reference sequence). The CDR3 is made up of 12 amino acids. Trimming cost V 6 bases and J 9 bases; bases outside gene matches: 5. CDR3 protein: CSAPGLAAEQFF. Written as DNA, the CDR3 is TGCAGTGCCCCCGGACTAGCGGCTGAGCAGTTCTTC.

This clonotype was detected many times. DNA for the CDR3: TGTGCCAGCAGCCGAGGCGGTAGCGGACCCACAGATACGCAGTATTTT. This encodes CASSRGGSGPTDTQYF. The chain couples TRBV5-5 to TRBJ2-3; tentative D call: TRBD2 (6 bases). Looked up from germline, CDR1 is SGHKS and CDR2 is YYEKEE (reference sequence). The V gene lost 4 bases and the J gene lost 2 bases, with 17 bases spanning the gap. CDR3 length: 16 residues.

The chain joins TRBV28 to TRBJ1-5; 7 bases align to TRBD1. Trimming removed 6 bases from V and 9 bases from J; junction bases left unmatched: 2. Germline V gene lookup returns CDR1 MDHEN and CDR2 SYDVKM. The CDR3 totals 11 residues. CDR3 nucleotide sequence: TGTGCCAGCAGCGGGGACAGGCCCCAGCATTTT. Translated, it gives CASSGDRPQHF.

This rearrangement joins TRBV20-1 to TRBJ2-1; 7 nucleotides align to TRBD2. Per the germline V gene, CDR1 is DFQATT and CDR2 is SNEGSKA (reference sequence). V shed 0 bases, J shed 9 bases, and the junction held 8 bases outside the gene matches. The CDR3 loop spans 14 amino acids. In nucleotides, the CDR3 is TGCAGTGCTAGAGATCGGGGCGGGAGATCTGAGCAGTTCTTC. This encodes CSARDRGGRSEQFF.

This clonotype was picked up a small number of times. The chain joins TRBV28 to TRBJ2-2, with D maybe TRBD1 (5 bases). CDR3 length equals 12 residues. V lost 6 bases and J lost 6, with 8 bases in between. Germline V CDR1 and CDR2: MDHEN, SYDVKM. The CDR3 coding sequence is TGTGCCAGCAGATCGACAGCCGGGGAGCTGTTTTTT. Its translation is CASRSTAGELFF.

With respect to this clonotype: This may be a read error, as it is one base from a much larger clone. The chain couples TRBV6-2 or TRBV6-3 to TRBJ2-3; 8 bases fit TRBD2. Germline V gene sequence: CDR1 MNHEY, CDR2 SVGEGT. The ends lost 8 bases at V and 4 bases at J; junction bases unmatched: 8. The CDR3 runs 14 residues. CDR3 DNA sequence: TGTGCCAGCTGTCGCGGGGGGCGCGCAGATACGCAGTATTTT. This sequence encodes CASCRGGRADTQYF.

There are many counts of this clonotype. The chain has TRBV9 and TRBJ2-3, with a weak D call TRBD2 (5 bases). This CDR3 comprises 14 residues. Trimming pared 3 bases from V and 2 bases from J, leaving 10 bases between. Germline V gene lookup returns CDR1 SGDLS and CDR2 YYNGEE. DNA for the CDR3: TGTGCCAGCAGCGAAGGACTTTCCACAGATACGCAGTATTTT. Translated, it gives CASSEGLSTDTQYF.

The CDR3 is CASSPSGRAFNEQFF. In DNA, the CDR3 is TGCGCCAGCAGCCCTAGCGGGAGGGCCTTCAATGAGCAGTTCTTC. The rearrangement links TRBV4-3 to TRBJ2-1; TRBD2 matches 12 bases. CDR3 length: 15 amino acids. V gave up 4 bases and J gave up 6 bases; unmatched junction bases: 4. Germline values: CDR1 LGHNA, CDR2 YSLEER.

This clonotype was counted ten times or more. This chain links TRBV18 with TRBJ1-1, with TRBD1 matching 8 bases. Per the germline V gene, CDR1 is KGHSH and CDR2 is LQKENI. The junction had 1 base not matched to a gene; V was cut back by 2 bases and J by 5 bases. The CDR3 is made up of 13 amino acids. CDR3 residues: CASSPRTGTEAFF. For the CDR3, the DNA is TGTGCCAGCTCACCAAGGACAGGGACTGAAGCTTTCTTT.

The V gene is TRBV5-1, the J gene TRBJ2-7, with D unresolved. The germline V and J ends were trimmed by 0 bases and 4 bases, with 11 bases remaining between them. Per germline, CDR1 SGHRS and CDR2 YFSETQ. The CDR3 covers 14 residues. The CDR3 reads CASSLESGQYEQYF. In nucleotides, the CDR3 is TGCGCCAGCAGCTTGGAGTCCGGGCAATACGAGCAGTACTTC. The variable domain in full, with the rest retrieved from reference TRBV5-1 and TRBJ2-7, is KAGVTQTPRYLIKTRGQQVTLSCSPISGHRSVSWYQQTPGQGLQFLFEYFSETQRNKGNFPGRFSGRQFSNSRSEMNVSTLELGDSALYLCASSLESGQYEQYFGPGTRLTVT.

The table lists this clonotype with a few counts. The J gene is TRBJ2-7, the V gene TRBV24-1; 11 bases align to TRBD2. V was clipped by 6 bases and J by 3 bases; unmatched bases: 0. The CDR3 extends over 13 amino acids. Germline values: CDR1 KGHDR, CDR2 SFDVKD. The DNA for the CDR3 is TGTGCCACCAGTCTAGCGGGAGGCTACGAGCAGTACTTC. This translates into CATSLAGGYEQYF.

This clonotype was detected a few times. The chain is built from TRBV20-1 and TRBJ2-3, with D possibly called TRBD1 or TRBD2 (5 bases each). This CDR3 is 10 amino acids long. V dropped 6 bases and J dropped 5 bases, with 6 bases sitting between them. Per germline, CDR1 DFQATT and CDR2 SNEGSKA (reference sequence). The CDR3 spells CSARGDTQYF. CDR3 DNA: TGCAGTGCGAGGGGAGATACGCAGTATTTT.

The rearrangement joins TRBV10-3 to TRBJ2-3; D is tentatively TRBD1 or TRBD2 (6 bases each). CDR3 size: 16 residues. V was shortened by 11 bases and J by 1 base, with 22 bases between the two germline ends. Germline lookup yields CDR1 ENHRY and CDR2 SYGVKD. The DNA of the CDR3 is TGTGCCTCCGGGGGCAGGCAGGGAACACGCACAGATACGCAGTATTTT. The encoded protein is CASGGRQGTRTDTQYF.

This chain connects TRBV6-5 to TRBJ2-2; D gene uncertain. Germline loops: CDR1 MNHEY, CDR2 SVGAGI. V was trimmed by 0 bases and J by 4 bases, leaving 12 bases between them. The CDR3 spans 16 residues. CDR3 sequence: CASSYSRQLPTGELFF. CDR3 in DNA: TGTGCCAGCAGTTACTCGAGGCAGCTACCCACCGGGGAGCTGTTTTTT.

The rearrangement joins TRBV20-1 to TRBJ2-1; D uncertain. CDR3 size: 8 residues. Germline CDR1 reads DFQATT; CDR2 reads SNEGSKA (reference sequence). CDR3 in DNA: TGCAGAGTGGGCAAACAGTTCTTC. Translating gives CRVGKQFF.

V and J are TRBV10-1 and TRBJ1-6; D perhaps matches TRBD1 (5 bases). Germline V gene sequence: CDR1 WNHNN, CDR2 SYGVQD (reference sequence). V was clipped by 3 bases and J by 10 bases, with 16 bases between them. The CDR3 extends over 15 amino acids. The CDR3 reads CASSDRDRGGSPLHF. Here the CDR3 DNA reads TGCGCCAGCAGTGACAGGGATCGCGGAGGATCACCCCTCCACTTT.

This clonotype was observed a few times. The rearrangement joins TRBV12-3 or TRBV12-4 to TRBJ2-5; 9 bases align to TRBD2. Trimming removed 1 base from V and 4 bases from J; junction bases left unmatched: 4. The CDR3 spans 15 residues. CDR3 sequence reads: CASSLVSSGAETQYF. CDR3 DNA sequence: TGTGCCAGCAGTTTAGTATCTAGCGGGGCAGAGACCCAGTACTTC.

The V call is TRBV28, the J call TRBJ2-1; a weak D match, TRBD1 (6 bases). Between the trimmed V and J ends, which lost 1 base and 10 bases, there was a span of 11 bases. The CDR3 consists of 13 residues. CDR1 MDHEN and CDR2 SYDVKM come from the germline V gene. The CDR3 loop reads CASSLFRGGEQFF. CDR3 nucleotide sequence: TGTGCCAGCAGTTTATTCAGGGGCGGGGAGCAGTTCTTC.

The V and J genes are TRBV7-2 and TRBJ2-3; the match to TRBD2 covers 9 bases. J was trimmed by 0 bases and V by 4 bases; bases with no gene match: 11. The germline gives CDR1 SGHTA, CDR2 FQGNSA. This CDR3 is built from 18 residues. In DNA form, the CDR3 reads TGTGCCAGCAGCTCCTCCAGACTAGCGGATTTTAGCACAGATACGCAGTATTTT. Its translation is CASSSSRLADFSTDTQYF. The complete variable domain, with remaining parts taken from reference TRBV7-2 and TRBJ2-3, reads GAGVSQSPSNKVTEKGKDVELRCDPISGHTALYWYRQSLGQGLEFLIYFQGNSAPDKSGLPSDRFSAERTGGSVSTLTIQRTQQEDSAVYLCASSSSRLADFSTDTQYFGPGTRLTVL.

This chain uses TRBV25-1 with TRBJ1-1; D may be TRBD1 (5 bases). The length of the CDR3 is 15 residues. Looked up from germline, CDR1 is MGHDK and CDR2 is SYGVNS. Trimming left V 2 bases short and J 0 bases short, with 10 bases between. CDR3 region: CASSERQTMNTEAFF. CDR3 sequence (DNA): TGTGCCAGCAGTGAAAGACAGACAATGAACACTGAAGCTTTCTTT.

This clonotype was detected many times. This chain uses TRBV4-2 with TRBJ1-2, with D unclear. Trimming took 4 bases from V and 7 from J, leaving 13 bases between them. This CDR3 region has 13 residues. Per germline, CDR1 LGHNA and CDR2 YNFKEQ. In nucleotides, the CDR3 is TGTGCCAGCAGCCCCGTCTTGGTCAGTGGCTACACCTTC. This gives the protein CASSPVLVSGYTF.

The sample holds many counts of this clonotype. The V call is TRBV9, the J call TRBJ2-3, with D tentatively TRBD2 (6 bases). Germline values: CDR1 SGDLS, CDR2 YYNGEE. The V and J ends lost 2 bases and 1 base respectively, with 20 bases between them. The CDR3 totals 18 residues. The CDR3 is CASSVPMAGRRGTDTQYF. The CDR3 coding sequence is TGTGCCAGCAGCGTCCCCATGGCGGGAAGGCGGGGCACAGATACGCAGTATTTT.